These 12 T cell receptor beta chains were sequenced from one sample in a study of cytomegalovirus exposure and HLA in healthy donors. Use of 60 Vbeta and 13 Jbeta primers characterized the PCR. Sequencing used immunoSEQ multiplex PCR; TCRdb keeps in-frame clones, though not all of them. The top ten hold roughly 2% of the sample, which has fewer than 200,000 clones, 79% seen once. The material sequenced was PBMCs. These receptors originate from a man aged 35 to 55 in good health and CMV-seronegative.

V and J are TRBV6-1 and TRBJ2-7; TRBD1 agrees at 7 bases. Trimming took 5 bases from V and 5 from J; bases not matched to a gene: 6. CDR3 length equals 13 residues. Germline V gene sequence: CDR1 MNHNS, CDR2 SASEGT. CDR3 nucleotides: TGTGCCAGCAGTCATTCCGACAGGGACGAGCAGTACTTC. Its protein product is CASSHSDRDEQYF.

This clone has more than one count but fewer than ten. CDR3 coding DNA: TGCAGCGTTGGGAGTTATATGGGGACCCAGTACTTC. Its protein product is CSVGSYMGTQYF. This chain joins TRBV29-1 and TRBJ2-5; unclear D gene. The CDR3 covers 12 residues. Between the trimmed V and J ends, which lost 4 bases and 7 bases, there was a span of 13 bases. Per germline, CDR1 SQVTM and CDR2 ANQGSEA.

Here the CDR3 reads CATSRDPPRAGGYNSPLHF. Here the CDR3 DNA reads TGTGCCACCAGCAGAGATCCTCCCCGGGCAGGGGGTTATAATTCACCCCTCCACTTT. The gene calls are TRBV15 and TRBJ1-6, with 7 bases matching TRBD1. V shed 0 bases, J shed 4 bases, and the junction held 12 bases outside the gene matches. CDR1 and CDR2 from the germline V gene are LNHNV and YYDKDF (reference sequence). The CDR3 covers 19 residues. Full variable domain (rest looked up from reference TRBV15 and TRBJ1-6): DAMVIQNPRYQVTQFGKPVTLSCSQTLNHNVMYWYQQKSSQAPKLLFHYYDKDFNNEADTPDNFQSRRPNTSFCFLDIRSPGLGDTAMYLCATSRDPPRAGGYNSPLHFGNGTRLTVT.

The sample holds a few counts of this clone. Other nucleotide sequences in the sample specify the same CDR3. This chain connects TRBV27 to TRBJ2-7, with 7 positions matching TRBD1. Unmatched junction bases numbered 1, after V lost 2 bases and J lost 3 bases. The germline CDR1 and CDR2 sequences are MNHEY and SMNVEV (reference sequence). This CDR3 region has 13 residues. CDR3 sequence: CASSLRQGYEQYF. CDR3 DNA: TGTGCCAGCAGTTTAAGACAGGGCTACGAGCAGTACTTC.

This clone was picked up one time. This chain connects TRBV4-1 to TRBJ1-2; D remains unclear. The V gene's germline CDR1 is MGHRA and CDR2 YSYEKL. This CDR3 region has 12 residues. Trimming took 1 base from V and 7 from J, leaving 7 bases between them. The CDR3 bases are TGCGCCAGCAGCCAAGTGCTCGGTGGCTACACCTTC. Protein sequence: CASSQVLGGYTF.

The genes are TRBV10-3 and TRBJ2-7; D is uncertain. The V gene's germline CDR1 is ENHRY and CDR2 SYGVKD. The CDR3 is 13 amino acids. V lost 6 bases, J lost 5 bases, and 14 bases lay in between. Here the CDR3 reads CAIRDRRPDEQYF. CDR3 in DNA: TGTGCCATCAGAGACCGCAGGCCCGACGAGCAGTACTTC.

CDR3 amino acids: CASSLQVLASDTQYF. CDR3 coding DNA: TGTGCCAGCTCCCTCCAGGTGCTAGCGTCGGATACGCAGTATTTT. The genes are TRBV7-2 and TRBJ2-3; TRBD2 might be the D (6 bases). The CDR3 contains 15 residues. The germline gives CDR1 SGHTA, CDR2 FQGNSA. The ends were cut back, 8 bases at V and 6 bases at J, with 21 bases in the middle. Variable domain in full (rest from reference TRBV7-2 and TRBJ2-3): GAGVSQSPSNKVTEKGKDVELRCDPISGHTALYWYRQSLGQGLEFLIYFQGNSAPDKSGLPSDRFSAERTGGSVSTLTIQRTQQEDSAVYLCASSLQVLASDTQYFGPGTRLTVL.

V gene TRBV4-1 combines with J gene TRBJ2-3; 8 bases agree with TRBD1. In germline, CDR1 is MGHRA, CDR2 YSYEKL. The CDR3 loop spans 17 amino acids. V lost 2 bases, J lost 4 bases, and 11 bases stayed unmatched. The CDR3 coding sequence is TGCGCCAGCAGCCAATGGAGCAGGGGGCCATCCCCAGATACGCAGTATTTT. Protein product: CASSQWSRGPSPDTQYF.

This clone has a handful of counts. The CDR3 DNA follows: TGTGCCAGTACCCCTACCACTAGCGGGAGTAATGAGCAGTTCTTC. This gives the protein CASTPTTSGSNEQFF. The chain uses TRBV19 and TRBJ2-1; TRBD2 matches 11 bases. The CDR3 length is 15 residues. The germline V gene encodes CDR1 LNHDA and CDR2 SQIVND (reference sequence). V dropped 7 bases and J dropped 7; count of bases not matched to a gene: 9.

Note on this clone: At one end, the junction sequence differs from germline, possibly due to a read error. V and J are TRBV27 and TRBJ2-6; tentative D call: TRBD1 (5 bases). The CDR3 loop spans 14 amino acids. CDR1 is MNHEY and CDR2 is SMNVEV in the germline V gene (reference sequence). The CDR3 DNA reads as TGTGCCAGCAGTTTGATTTCTGGGGCCAACGGCCTGACTTTC. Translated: CASSLISGANGLTF.

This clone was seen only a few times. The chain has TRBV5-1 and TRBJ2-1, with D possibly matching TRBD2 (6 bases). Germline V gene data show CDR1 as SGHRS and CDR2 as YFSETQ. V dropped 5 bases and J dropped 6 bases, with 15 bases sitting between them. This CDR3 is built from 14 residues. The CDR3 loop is CASRLSMGGNEQFF. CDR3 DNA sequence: TGCGCCAGCAGGCTGAGCATGGGGGGCAATGAGCAGTTCTTC.

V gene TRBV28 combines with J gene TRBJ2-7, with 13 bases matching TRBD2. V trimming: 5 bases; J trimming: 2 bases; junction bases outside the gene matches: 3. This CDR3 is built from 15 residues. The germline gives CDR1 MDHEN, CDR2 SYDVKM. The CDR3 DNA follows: TGTGCCAGCAGTACTAGCGGGAGGGGTGCCTACGAGCAGTACTTC. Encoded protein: CASSTSGRGAYEQYF.